This T cell receptor (beta chain) appears in the sequencing data of a study of blood T cell repertoires in COVID-19. In the study overall: Some COVID-19 samples were acute and others convalescent; all came from the United States, Italy and Spain. T cells, B-cell-depleted T cells, or PBMCs provided the cDNA or gDNA that served as material.

Germline-derived CDR1 and CDR2 are SEHNR and FQNEAQ (reference sequence). The CDR3 totals 16 residues. V was pared by 1 base and J by 3 bases, with 6 bases of the junction left unmatched. How the authors handled the data: Amplification of reference gene primers was used by the study to estimate nucleated cell counts. Measured with immunoSEQ multiplex PCR; TCRdb has only the in-frame clones, and not every one. Clonal size and the V and J genes are those of that table, whereas D and trimming came from the DNA. The table includes around 240,000 clones, around four fifths detected once. Input material: peripheral blood. The clonotype comes from an elderly woman with acute or convalescent COVID-19. The chain links TRBV7-9 to TRBJ1-2, with TRBD1 matching over 9 bases. DNA for the CDR3: TGTGCCAGCAGCTTAGTAGTAGGGACAGGGCACTATGGCTACACCTTC. It codes for CASSLVVGTGHYGYTF.